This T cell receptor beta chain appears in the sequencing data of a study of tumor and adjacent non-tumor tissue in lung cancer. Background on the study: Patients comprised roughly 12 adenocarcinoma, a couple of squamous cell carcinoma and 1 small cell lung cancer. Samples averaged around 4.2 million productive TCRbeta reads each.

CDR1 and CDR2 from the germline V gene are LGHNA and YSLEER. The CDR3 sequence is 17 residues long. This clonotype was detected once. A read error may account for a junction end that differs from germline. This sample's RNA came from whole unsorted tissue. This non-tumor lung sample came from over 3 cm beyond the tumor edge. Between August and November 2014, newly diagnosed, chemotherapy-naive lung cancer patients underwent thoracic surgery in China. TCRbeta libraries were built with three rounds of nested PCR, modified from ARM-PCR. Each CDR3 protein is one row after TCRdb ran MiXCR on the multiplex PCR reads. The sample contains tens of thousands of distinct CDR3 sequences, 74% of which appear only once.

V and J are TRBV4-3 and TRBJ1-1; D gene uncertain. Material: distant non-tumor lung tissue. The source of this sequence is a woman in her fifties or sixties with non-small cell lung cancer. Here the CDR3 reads CVSSQDDMGSLGTEAFF. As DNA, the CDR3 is TGCGTCAGCAGCCAAGATGATATGGGGTCCCTGGGCACTGAAGCTTTCTTT.